This TCR beta chain was profiled in a study of T cells in Graves' hyperthyroidism and ophthalmopathy. Findings and caveats of the study: Most thyroid clonotypes with frequency above 0.001 were detected in blood.

CDR1 MNHNY and CDR2 SVGAGI come from the germline V gene (reference sequence). CDR3 length: 16 amino acids. The trim removed 7 bases at V and 0 bases at J, leaving 8 bases unmatched. The CDR3 regions of TCR beta were amplified from RNA transcripts. The TCR CDR3 was amplified in a first-round RT-PCR using the HTBI primer set. TCRdb re-analysed the multiplex PCR reads in MiXCR, keeping a single row per CDR3 protein. The sample has approximately 98,000 distinct CDR3 sequences; 35% to 50% are singletons. This clonotype was found once. The antigen is not known. The chain carries TRBV6-6 and TRBJ2-2; 7 positions match TRBD1. The clonotype originates from a woman aged 30 to 39 with Graves' hyperthyroidism. What was sequenced was peripheral blood or thyroid tissue (not recorded which). The CDR3 DNA reads TGTGCCAGCAAAGACCCGGGACAGACGAACACCGGGGAGCTGTTTTTT. Encoded protein: CASKDPGQTNTGELFF.